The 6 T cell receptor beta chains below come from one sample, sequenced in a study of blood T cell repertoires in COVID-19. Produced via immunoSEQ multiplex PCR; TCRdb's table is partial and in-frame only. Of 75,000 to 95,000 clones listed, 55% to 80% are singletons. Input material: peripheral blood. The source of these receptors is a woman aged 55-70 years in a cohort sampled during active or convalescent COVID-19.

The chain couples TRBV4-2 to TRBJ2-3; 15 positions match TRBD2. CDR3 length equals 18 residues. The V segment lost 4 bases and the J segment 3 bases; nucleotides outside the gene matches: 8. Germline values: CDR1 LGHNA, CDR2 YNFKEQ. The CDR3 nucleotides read TGTGCCAGCAGCCCTTGGACTAGCGGGGGGGCCAAAACAGATACGCAGTATTTT. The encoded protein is CASSPWTSGGAKTDTQYF.

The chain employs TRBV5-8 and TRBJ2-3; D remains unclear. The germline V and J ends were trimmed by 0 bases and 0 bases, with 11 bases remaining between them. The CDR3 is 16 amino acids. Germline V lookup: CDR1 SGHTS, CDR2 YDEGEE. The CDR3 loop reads CASSLGEPGSTDTQYF. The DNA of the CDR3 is TGTGCCAGCAGCTTGGGAGAGCCCGGTAGCACAGATACGCAGTATTTT.

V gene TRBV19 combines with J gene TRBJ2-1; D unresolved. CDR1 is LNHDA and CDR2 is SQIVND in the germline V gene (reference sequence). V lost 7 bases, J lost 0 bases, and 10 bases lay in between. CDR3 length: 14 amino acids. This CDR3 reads CASTDWSSYNEQFF. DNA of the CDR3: TGTGCCAGTACTGACTGGAGCTCCTACAATGAGCAGTTCTTC.

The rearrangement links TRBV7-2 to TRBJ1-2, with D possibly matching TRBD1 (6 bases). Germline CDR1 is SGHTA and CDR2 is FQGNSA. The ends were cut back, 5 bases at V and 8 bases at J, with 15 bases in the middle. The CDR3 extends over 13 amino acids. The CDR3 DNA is TGTGCCAGCAGCACAGGGACGGCCCAGGGCTACACCTTC. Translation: CASSTGTAQGYTF.

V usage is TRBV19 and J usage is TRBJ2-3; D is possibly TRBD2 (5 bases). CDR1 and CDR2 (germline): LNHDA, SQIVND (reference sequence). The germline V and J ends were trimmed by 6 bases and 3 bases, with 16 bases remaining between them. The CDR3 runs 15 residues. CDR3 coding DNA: TGTGCCAGTAGCCCCAGGACTTTGGGGACAGATACGCAGTATTTT. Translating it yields CASSPRTLGTDTQYF.

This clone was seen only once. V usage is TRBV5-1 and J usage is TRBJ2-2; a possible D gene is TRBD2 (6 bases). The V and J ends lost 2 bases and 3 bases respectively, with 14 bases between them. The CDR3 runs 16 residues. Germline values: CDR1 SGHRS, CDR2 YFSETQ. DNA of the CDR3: TGCGCCAGCAGCTTCGGGGGAGACAGACACACCGGGGAGCTGTTTTTT. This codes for CASSFGGDRHTGELFF.